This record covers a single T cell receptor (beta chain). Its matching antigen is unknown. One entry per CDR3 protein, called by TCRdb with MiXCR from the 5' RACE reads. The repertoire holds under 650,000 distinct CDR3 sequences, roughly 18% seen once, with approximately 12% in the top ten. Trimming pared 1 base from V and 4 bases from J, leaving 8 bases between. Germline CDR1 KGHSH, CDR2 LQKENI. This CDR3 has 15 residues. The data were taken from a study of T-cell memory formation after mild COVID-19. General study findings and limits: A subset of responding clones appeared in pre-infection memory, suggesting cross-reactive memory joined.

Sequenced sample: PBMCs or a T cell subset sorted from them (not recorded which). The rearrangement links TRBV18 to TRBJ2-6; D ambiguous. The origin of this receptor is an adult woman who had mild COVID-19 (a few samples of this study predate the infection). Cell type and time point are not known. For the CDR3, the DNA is TGTGCCAGCTCACCACGGGCGCGGGGGGCCAACGTCCTGACTTTC. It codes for CASSPRARGANVLTF.